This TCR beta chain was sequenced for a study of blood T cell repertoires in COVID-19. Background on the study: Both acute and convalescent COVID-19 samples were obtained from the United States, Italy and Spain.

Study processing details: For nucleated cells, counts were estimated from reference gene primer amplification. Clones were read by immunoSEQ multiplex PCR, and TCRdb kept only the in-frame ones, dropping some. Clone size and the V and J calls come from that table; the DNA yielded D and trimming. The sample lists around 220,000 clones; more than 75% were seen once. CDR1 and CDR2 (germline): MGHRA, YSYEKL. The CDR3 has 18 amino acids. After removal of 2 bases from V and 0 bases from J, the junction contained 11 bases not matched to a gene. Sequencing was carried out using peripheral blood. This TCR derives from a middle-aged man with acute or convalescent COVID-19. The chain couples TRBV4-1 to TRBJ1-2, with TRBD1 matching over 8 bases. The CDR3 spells CASSQLSTTGGANYGYTF. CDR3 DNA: TGCGCCAGCAGCCAACTATCAACTACAGGGGGAGCTAACTATGGCTACACCTTC.